These 24 T cell receptor beta chains share one sample of origin, sequenced in a study of lymphopenia after photon versus proton radiotherapy. Profiled with immunoSEQ multiplex PCR; TCRdb holds only in-frame clones, not every one. The table records tens of thousands of clones, roughly 93% of them present only once. Sequenced here: peripheral blood, sampled from a patient treated with photon-based radiotherapy. These receptors were taken from a woman in her 70s with pancreatic cancer.

The chain employs TRBV5-6 and TRBJ2-5; D is unclear. V was pared by 0 bases and J by 8 bases, with 11 bases between. The germline V gene has CDR1 SGHDT and CDR2 YYEEEE. CDR3 length equals 13 residues. The CDR3 protein is CASSLARSGTQYF. The CDR3 region has the DNA TGTGCCAGCAGCTTGGCCAGATCGGGTACCCAGTACTTC. The whole variable domain, filled in from reference TRBV5-6 and TRBJ2-5, reads DAGVTQSPTHLIKTRGQQVTLRCSPKSGHDTVSWYQQALGQGPQFIFQYYEEEERQRGNFPDRFSGHQFPNYSSELNVNALLLGDSALYLCASSLARSGTQYFGPGTRLLVL.

The gene calls are TRBV5-1 and TRBJ2-1, with 9 bases fitting TRBD1. The CDR3 length is 14 residues. With 4 bases clipped from V and 8 bases from J, the junction kept 7 bases outside the gene matches. Germline V CDR1 and CDR2: SGHRS, YFSETQ. The CDR3 spells CASSRGQGNDEQFF. The CDR3 coding sequence is TGCGCCAGCAGCCGGGGACAGGGTAACGATGAGCAGTTCTTC.

This chain joins TRBV10-3 and TRBJ2-3; 7 positions agree with TRBD2. With V trimmed by 3 bases and J by 2 bases, 8 bases remained unmatched. The CDR3 totals 16 residues. CDR1 is ENHRY, CDR2 SYGVKD, per germline. In DNA form, the CDR3 reads TGTGCCATCAGTGAATCCGGGAGGAAAGCCACAGATACGCAGTATTTT. It yields the protein CAISESGRKATDTQYF.

The count of this clone is one. The rearrangement uses TRBV5-6 and TRBJ1-1; 8 bases are shared with TRBD1. V lost 4 bases to trimming and J lost 3 bases; unmatched junction nucleotides: 5. This CDR3 is built from 14 residues. In germline, CDR1 is SGHDT, CDR2 YYEEEE. The CDR3 is CASSRDRTYTEAFF. The CDR3 DNA sequence: TGTGCCAGCAGCCGGGACAGGACATACACTGAAGCTTTCTTT.

The V call is TRBV28, the J call TRBJ2-1; TRBD1 or TRBD2 may be the D gene (5 bases each). V was clipped by 6 bases and J by 0 bases, with 12 bases between them. From germline, CDR1 is MDHEN and CDR2 SYDVKM. This CDR3 region has 15 residues. CDR3 sequence reads: CASRRNGASYNEQFF. The CDR3 DNA is TGTGCCAGCAGACGAAACGGGGCCTCCTACAATGAGCAGTTCTTC.

The gene calls are TRBV5-1 and TRBJ1-2, with TRBD1 matching over 9 bases. V dropped 6 bases and J dropped 6; count of bases not matched to a gene: 15. The CDR3 spans 16 residues. Germline lookup yields CDR1 SGHRS and CDR2 YFSETQ. The CDR3 is CASKTWPGQGDDGYTF. CDR3 DNA: TGCGCCAGCAAAACCTGGCCGGGACAGGGAGACGATGGCTACACCTTC.

This sequence joins TRBV21-1 and TRBJ1-1; the table names TRBD1, a call not compared with the DNA. TRBV21-1 is a documented pseudogene. There are 17 residues in the CDR3. This CDR3 is CASSQRRQGQLDTEAFF. DNA for the CDR3: TGTGCCAGCAGCCAAAGGAGACAGGGACAACTCGACACTGAAGCTTTCTTT.

The gene calls are TRBV5-8 and TRBJ1-1; D perhaps matches TRBD1 (5 bases). Trimming shortened V by 2 bases and J by 1 base, and 12 bases separated the two germline ends. The CDR3 extends over 15 amino acids. Looked up from germline, CDR1 is SGHTS and CDR2 is YDEGEE. In DNA, the CDR3 is TGTGCCAGCAGCTTATCTAGACAGACGAACACTGAAGCTTTCTTT. It specifies CASSLSRQTNTEAFF.

The rearrangement uses TRBV18 and TRBJ2-2, with 7 bases matching TRBD2. Germline V gives CDR1 KGHSH, CDR2 LQKENI. This CDR3 has 14 residues. With 2 bases clipped from V and 3 bases from J, the junction kept 0 bases outside the gene matches. The CDR3 spells CASSPAGDTGELFF. In nucleotides, the CDR3 is TGTGCCAGCTCACCAGCGGGAGACACCGGGGAGCTGTTTTTT. Combining the CDR3 with reference TRBV18 and TRBJ2-2 gives the whole variable domain NAGVMQNPRHLVRRRGQEARLRCSPMKGHSHVYWYRQLPEEGLKFMVYLQKENIIDESGMPKERFSAEFPKEGPSILRIQQVVRGDSAAYFCASSPAGDTGELFFGEGSRLTVL.

The chain carries TRBV5-3 and TRBJ1-1; D gene uncertain. TRBV5-3 is labeled an ORF, and its function is uncertain. Trimming stripped 4 bases from V and 10 bases from J, with 14 bases between. The CDR3 has 12 amino acids. The CDR3 spells CARSPTGSPAFF. In DNA, the CDR3 is TGTGCCAGAAGCCCAACCGGAAGTCCAGCTTTCTTT.

J is TRBJ1-4 and V is TRBV6-5, with no clear D. The CDR3 is made up of 13 amino acids. Trimming cost V 6 bases and J 8 bases, with 13 bases left between them. Germline V lookup: CDR1 MNHEY, CDR2 SVGAGI. The CDR3 loop is CASSEGFKEKLFF. In DNA, the CDR3 is TGTGCCAGCAGCGAGGGTTTCAAGGAAAAACTGTTTTTT.

The CDR3 here is CASSRDREYQPQHF. The DNA of the CDR3 is TGTGCCAGCTCACGGGACAGGGAATATCAGCCCCAGCATTTT. V is TRBV18 and J is TRBJ1-5; 9 bases agree with TRBD1. The CDR3 totals 14 residues. Trimming removed 4 bases from V and 5 bases from J; junction bases left unmatched: 3. Germline assignment: CDR1 KGHSH and CDR2 LQKENI.

V and J are TRBV5-4 and TRBJ2-7; the match to TRBD1 covers 7 bases. J gave up 4 bases and V 4 bases, and 8 bases lay outside the gene matches. Germline V CDR1 and CDR2: SGHNT, YYREEE (reference sequence). The CDR3 length is 14 residues. The CDR3 loop reads CASSGRDSLYEQYF. The CDR3 region has the DNA TGTGCCAGCAGCGGACGGGACAGCTTATACGAGCAGTACTTC.

This chain joins TRBV6-1 and TRBJ1-2; D ambiguous. V lost 4 bases, J lost 1 base, and 7 bases lay in between. Looked up from germline, CDR1 is MNHNS and CDR2 is SASEGT. This CDR3 has 13 amino acids. CDR3 loop: CASSASDNYGYTF. CDR3 sequence (DNA): TGTGCCAGCAGTGCGTCGGATAACTATGGCTACACCTTC.

In this sample, this clone turned up once. The chain carries TRBV18 and TRBJ2-4; D may be TRBD2 (6 bases). Trimming stripped 5 bases from V and 1 base from J, with 9 bases between. This CDR3 spans 14 amino acids. Germline lookup yields CDR1 KGHSH and CDR2 LQKENI. CDR3 sequence reads: CASSGGSAKNIQYF. For the CDR3, the DNA is TGTGCCAGCTCAGGAGGGTCCGCCAAAAACATTCAGTACTTC.

The chain is built from TRBV5-4 and TRBJ2-1, with D possibly TRBD1 on 7 matching bases. Germline CDR1 SGHNT, CDR2 YYREEE (reference sequence). The length of the CDR3 is 16 residues. The germline V and J ends were trimmed by 4 bases and 0 bases, with 14 bases remaining between them. In DNA, the CDR3 is TGTGCCAGCAGCCGAAACAGGGGACTCTCCTACAATGAGCAGTTCTTC. Its protein product is CASSRNRGLSYNEQFF.

The chain carries TRBV19 and TRBJ1-5; no clear D gene. Trimming removed 1 base from V and 0 bases from J, with 10 bases in between. The CDR3 runs to 16 residues. Germline CDR1 and CDR2: LNHDA and SQIVND (reference sequence). CDR3: CASSIVAGYSNQPQHF. The CDR3 DNA reads TGTGCCAGTAGTATAGTGGCTGGTTATAGCAATCAGCCCCAGCATTTT. The full variable domain, its missing parts supplied by reference TRBV19 and TRBJ1-5, is DGGITQSPKYLFRKEGQNVTLSCEQNLNHDAMYWYRQDPGQGLRLIYYSQIVNDFQKGDIAEGYSVSREKKESFPLTVTSAQKNPTAFYLCASSIVAGYSNQPQHFGDGTRLSIL.

This clone has only one observation. The rearrangement joins TRBV23-1 to TRBJ2-5; no clear D gene. TRBV23-1 carries the ORF label, with uncertain function. Trimming took 7 bases from V and 0 from J, leaving 9 bases between them. The CDR3 loop spans 13 amino acids. The CDR3 region is CASKQRYQETQYF. The CDR3 DNA follows: TGCGCCAGCAAACAGCGCTACCAAGAGACCCAGTACTTC.

This chain connects TRBV27 to TRBJ1-5; 11 bases map to TRBD1. J lost 7 bases, V lost 4 bases, and 0 bases had no gene match. The CDR3 spans 13 residues. The germline V gene encodes CDR1 MNHEY and CDR2 SMNVEV (reference sequence). The CDR3 DNA reads as TGTGCCAGCAGTTGGGACAGGGGGCAGCCCCAGCATTTT. It specifies CASSWDRGQPQHF.

The chain carries TRBV14 and TRBJ2-3; 9 bases map to TRBD1. The CDR3 covers 15 residues. The V gene end was trimmed by 4 bases and the J gene end by 0 bases; junction bases not matched to a gene: 2. Germline V gene data show CDR1 as SGHDN and CDR2 as FVKESK. The DNA for the CDR3 is TGTGCCAGCAGCCGGGACAGGGCTAGCACAGATACGCAGTATTTT. It yields the protein CASSRDRASTDTQYF.

V and J are TRBV28 and TRBJ2-1; TRBD1 matches at 7 bases. The length of the CDR3 is 14 residues. Trimming at V came to 2 bases and at J to 12 bases, leaving 10 bases not matched to a gene. Per the germline V gene, CDR1 is MDHEN and CDR2 is SYDVKM. Written as DNA, the CDR3 is TGTGCCAGCAGTTTACCGGCAGGGGGAGAATGGCAGTTCTTC. The encoded protein is CASSLPAGGEWQFF.

The J gene is TRBJ1-2, the V gene TRBV5-1; D is possibly TRBD1 (5 bases). The CDR3 covers 13 residues. Germline V gene sequence: CDR1 SGHRS, CDR2 YFSETQ. Deletions cut 4 bases from V and 2 bases from J, with 9 bases between. The CDR3: CASSLGQNYGYTF. CDR3 nucleotides: TGCGCCAGCAGCCTCGGACAAAACTATGGCTACACCTTC.

This clone was counted a single time. CDR3 in DNA: TGTGCCAGCAGCTTATCAGGGGGGGACTACGAGCAGTACTTC. Translation: CASSLSGGDYEQYF. The gene calls are TRBV7-2 and TRBJ2-7, with D possibly being TRBD1 or TRBD2 (7 bases each). In germline, CDR1 is SGHTA, CDR2 FQGNSA. The V end lost 2 bases, the J end lost 3 bases, and 11 bases lay between the germline ends. The CDR3 contains 14 residues.

V gene TRBV5-4 combines with J gene TRBJ2-4, with 7 bases aligning to TRBD2. CDR3 size: 14 residues. From germline, CDR1 is SGHNT and CDR2 YYREEE (reference sequence). V lost 2 bases and J lost 9; bases outside the gene matches: 8. The CDR3 nucleotides read TGTGCCAGCAGCTTAGGGGCGGGAGAAAGCATTCAGTACTTC. Protein sequence: CASSLGAGESIQYF.